This entry describes one T cell receptor beta chain. The data belong to a study of regulatory T cells in long-lasting Graves disease. TCR beta libraries were built with iRepertoire HTBI primers and Arm-PCR of CDR3 regions. TCRdb fed the multiplex PCR reads into MiXCR, producing one record per CDR3 protein. The profile covers 650,000 to 700,000 distinct CDR3 sequences, with about 30% appearing a single time and about 40% taken by the ten largest. Time point here: persistent/refractory GD, antithyroid drugs over 5 years with positive TRAb. Following extraction of RNA from PBMCs, that RNA was used to make the TCR library. The CDR3 loop spans 14 amino acids. Germline lookup yields CDR1 SGHRS and CDR2 YFSETQ. Trimming took 0 bases from V and 4 from J; bases not matched to a gene: 4.

This clonotype was obtained from a female donor with Graves disease. The rearrangement uses TRBV5-1 and TRBJ2-7, with 7 nucleotides matching TRBD2. Here the sequenced sample was peripheral blood mononuclear cells (PBMCs), taken when the disease was refractory, from a patient treated with antithyroid drugs. For the CDR3, the DNA is TGCGCCAGCAGCTTGGTGGAACTAGCGTACGAGCAGTACTTC. Protein product: CASSLVELAYEQYF.